This record covers a single T cell receptor beta chain. Its antigen is unknown. With survey level as its setting, the immunoSEQ assay was v3.0. TCRdb's table, derived via immunoSEQ multiplex PCR, lists solely in-frame clones and lacks some. The sample records 8,000 to 10,000 clones, approximately 80% being singletons. Trimming shortened V by 0 bases and J by 2 bases, and 5 bases separated the two germline ends. This CDR3 has 13 residues. CDR1 and CDR2 (germline): SGHRS, YFSETQ. This sample is part of a study of long-term antiretroviral therapy in people with HIV. Study findings and constraints: Dating from about 2004 to 2017, the blood was possibly obtained under older ART regimens. Clonal populations expanded prior to ART predominated within the repertoire at all time points. Comparison with controls showed narrower CDR3 length ranges in HIV repertoires.

The sample here was unsorted PBMCs, taken 0.7 years after starting antiretroviral therapy. The chain employs TRBV5-1 and TRBJ1-1; D not resolved. This clonotype was sampled from a man aged 40-49 years with HIV. The CDR3 DNA reads TGCGCCAGCAGCTTGGATTCAAACACTGAAGCTTTCTTT. Encoded protein: CASSLDSNTEAFF.